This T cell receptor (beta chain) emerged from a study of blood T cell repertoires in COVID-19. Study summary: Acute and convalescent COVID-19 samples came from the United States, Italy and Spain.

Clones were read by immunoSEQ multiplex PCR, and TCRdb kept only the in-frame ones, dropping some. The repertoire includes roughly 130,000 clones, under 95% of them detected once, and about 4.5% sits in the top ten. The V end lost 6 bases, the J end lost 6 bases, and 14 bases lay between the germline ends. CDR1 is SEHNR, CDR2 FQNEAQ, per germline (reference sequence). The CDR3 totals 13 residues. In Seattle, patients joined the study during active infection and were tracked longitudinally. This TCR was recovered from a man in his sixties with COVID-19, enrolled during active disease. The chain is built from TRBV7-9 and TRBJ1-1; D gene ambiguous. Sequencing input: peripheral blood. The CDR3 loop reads CASSLGGEAEAFF. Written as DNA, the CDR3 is TGTGCCAGCAGTCTTGGTGGGGAGGCTGAAGCTTTCTTT.